The rows below give T cell receptor beta chains drawn from one sample of a study of Ad26.COV2.S vaccination and SARS-CoV-2 variants. TCRdb's copy holds only in-frame clones and misses some; the assay was immunoSEQ multiplex PCR. This sample has approximately 400,000 clones; roughly 94% occur once, and the top ten carry 3.5% to 4.5%. The sample consisted of peripheral blood, taken after recovery from COVID-19. Receptors originate from a human donor who had recovered from COVID-19. CDR3s include the opening cysteine and the closing phenylalanine or tryptophan. Each record gives: clone size, D gene, CDR3 length, V gene, J gene, CDR3 protein, CDR3 DNA. The D gene is left open where the match is weak. The size entry is marked missing in some rows and otherwise reads once, few, many or a size class.

abundance: .; d_gene: .; len: 14; v_gene: TRBV23-1; j_gene: TRBJ2-3; CDR3aa: CASSHRCREDTQYF; CDR3nt: TGCGCCAGCAGTCATCGGTGTAGGGAAGATACGCAGTATTTT
abundance: .; d_gene: TRBD1; len: 16; v_gene: TRBV27; j_gene: TRBJ2-1; CDR3aa: CASSSPGDRGLNEQFF; CDR3nt: TGTGCCAGCAGTTCCCCCGGGGACAGGGGTCTCAATGAGCAGTTCTTC
abundance: .; d_gene: TRBD1; len: 15; v_gene: TRBV5-6; j_gene: TRBJ2-1; CDR3aa: CASSLEGRGLHEQFF; CDR3nt: TGTGCCAGCAGCTTGGAGGGCAGGGGGCTACACGAGCAGTTCTTC
abundance: .; d_gene: TRBD1; len: 13; v_gene: TRBV12-3/TRBV12-4; j_gene: TRBJ1-2; CDR3aa: CASSPGQGGGYTF; CDR3nt: TGTGCCAGCAGCCCGGGACAGGGGGGTGGCTACACCTTC
abundance: .; d_gene: .; len: 13; v_gene: TRBV7-9; j_gene: TRBJ1-1; CDR3aa: CASSLDKNTEAFF; CDR3nt: TGTGCCAGCAGCCTGGACAAGAACACTGAAGCTTTCTTT
abundance: .; d_gene: TRBD1; len: 15; v_gene: TRBV7-6; j_gene: TRBJ2-3; CDR3aa: CASSLARQGADTQYF; CDR3nt: TGTGCCAGCAGCTTAGCGCGACAGGGGGCAGATACGCAGTATTTT
abundance: few; d_gene: .; len: 12; v_gene: TRBV10-1; j_gene: TRBJ1-2; CDR3aa: CASGAGSYGYTF; CDR3nt: TGCGCCAGCGGAGCAGGGAGCTATGGCTACACCTTC
abundance: .; d_gene: .; len: 15; v_gene: TRBV10-1; j_gene: TRBJ2-2; CDR3aa: CASSAGTANTGELFF; CDR3nt: TGCGCCAGCAGTGCCGGGACTGCGAACACCGGGGAGCTGTTTTTT
abundance: .; d_gene: TRBD2; len: 16; v_gene: TRBV5-5; j_gene: TRBJ2-1; CDR3aa: CASSWGVGGSYNEQFF; CDR3nt: TGTGCCAGCAGCTGGGGAGTCGGGGGGTCCTACAATGAGCAGTTCTTC
abundance: .; d_gene: TRBD1; len: 13; v_gene: TRBV6-2/TRBV6-3; j_gene: TRBJ1-5; CDR3aa: CASSLGGLQPQHF; CDR3nt: TGTGCCAGCAGTTTAGGGGGCTTGCAGCCCCAGCATTTT
abundance: .; d_gene: .; len: 15; v_gene: TRBV3-1/TRBV3-2; j_gene: TRBJ1-2; CDR3aa: CASSQDGGTLYGYTF; CDR3nt: TGTGCCAGCAGCCAAGATGGAGGGACACTCTATGGCTACACCTTC
abundance: .; d_gene: TRBD1; len: 15; v_gene: TRBV5-8; j_gene: TRBJ1-2; CDR3aa: CASSWLDRVNYGYTF; CDR3nt: TGTGCCAGCAGCTGGTTGGACAGGGTGAACTATGGCTACACCTTC
abundance: .; d_gene: .; len: 15; v_gene: TRBV19; j_gene: TRBJ1-2; CDR3aa: CASSIYSLQYYGYTF; CDR3nt: TGTGCCAGTAGTATTTACAGCCTACAGTACTATGGCTACACCTTC
abundance: .; d_gene: .; len: 14; v_gene: TRBV7-9; j_gene: TRBJ2-3; CDR3aa: CASSLGSYTDTQYF; CDR3nt: TGTGCCAGCAGCTTGGGCTCCTACACAGATACGCAGTATTTT
abundance: .; d_gene: .; len: 13; v_gene: TRBV27; j_gene: TRBJ1-3; CDR3aa: CASSPSRGYTIYF; CDR3nt: TGTGCCAGCAGTCCATCCCGGGGATACACCATATATTTT
abundance: .; d_gene: .; len: 14; v_gene: TRBV6-5; j_gene: TRBJ2-7; CDR3aa: CASSYSRVSYEQYF; CDR3nt: TGTGCCAGCAGTTACTCTAGGGTGTCCTACGAGCAGTACTTC